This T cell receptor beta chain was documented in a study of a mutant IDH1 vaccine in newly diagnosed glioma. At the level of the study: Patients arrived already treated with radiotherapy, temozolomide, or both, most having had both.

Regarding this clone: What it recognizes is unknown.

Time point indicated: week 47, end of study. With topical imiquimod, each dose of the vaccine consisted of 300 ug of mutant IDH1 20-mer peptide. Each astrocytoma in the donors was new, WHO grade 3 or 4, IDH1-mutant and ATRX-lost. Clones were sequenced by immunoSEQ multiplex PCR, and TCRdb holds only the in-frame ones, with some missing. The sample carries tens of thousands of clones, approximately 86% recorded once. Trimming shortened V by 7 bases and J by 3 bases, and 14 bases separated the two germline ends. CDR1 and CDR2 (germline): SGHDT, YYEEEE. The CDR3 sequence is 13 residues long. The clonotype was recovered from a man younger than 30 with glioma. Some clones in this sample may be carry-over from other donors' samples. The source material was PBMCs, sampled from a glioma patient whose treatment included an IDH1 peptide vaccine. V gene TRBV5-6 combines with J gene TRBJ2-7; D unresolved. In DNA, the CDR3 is TGTGCCAGCGTTGGACCGGAACTCTACGAGCAGTACTTC. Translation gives CASVGPELYEQYF.